Shown below are 18 T cell receptor beta chains from a single sample sequenced in a study of blood T cell repertoires in COVID-19. Assay: immunoSEQ multiplex PCR; the TCRdb copy retains only in-frame clones and omits some. The sample has fewer than 350,000 clones, 80% to 90% seen once. Sequenced material: PBMCs or T cells enriched from blood (not recorded which). These receptors all stem from a woman in her thirties or forties with acute COVID-19.

V and J are TRBV3-1 (or the pseudogene TRBV3-2) and TRBJ2-3; 13 nucleotides match TRBD2. The CDR3 totals 18 residues. Trimming took 2 bases from V and 6 from J; bases not matched to a gene: 11. In germline, CDR1 is LGHDT, CDR2 YNNKEL (reference sequence). The CDR3 DNA is TGTGCCAGCAGCCAACTACGGACTAGCGGGGGACCCTCCGATACGCAGTATTTT. It encodes CASSQLRTSGGPSDTQYF.

The chain links TRBV19 to TRBJ1-2; no clear D. The CDR3 covers 13 residues. The V gene lost 7 bases and the J gene lost 4 bases, with 13 bases spanning the gap. Germline V gives CDR1 LNHDA, CDR2 SQIVND (reference sequence). The CDR3 protein is CASTDGLVYGYTF. The CDR3, as DNA: TGTGCCAGTACGGATGGACTGGTCTATGGCTACACCTTC.

The genes are TRBV19 and TRBJ1-5; maybe TRBD1 (6 bases). This CDR3 spans 15 amino acids. V gave up 10 bases and J gave up 4 bases, with 20 bases separating them. In germline, CDR1 is LNHDA, CDR2 SQIVND (reference sequence). In DNA form, the CDR3 reads TGTGCCACGGAGGCCCCAGGGGTTTTAAATCAGCCCCAGCATTTT. Protein: CATEAPGVLNQPQHF.

The chain combines TRBV12-3 or TRBV12-4 with TRBJ1-4; 7 bases match TRBD1. Germline trimming cut 7 bases from V and 5 bases from J; bases unmatched to any gene: 4. The CDR3 runs to 13 residues. CDR3: CASNRGQNEKLFF. The CDR3 nucleotides read TGTGCCAGCAACAGGGGACAAAATGAAAAACTGTTTTTT.

This chain joins TRBV28 and TRBJ2-5, with 9 bases aligning to TRBD1. Germline V CDR1 and CDR2: MDHEN, SYDVKM. Trimming took 1 base from V and 9 from J; bases not matched to a gene: 24. This CDR3 region has 20 residues. The CDR3 DNA reads TGTGCCAGCAGTTTATACAACCCCGGGACAGGGCAGAGGGCTACCCCGGCCCAGTACTTC. Encoded protein: CASSLYNPGTGQRATPAQYF.

Written as DNA, the CDR3 is TGTGCCAGCAGCGTAGATTTGGGGGGAACCAAAAACATTCAGTACTTC. Translating it yields CASSVDLGGTKNIQYF. V is TRBV9 and J is TRBJ2-4; D is perhaps TRBD2 (6 bases). V gave up 0 bases and J gave up 2 bases, with 12 bases separating them. The CDR3 sequence is 16 residues long. Per the germline V gene, CDR1 is SGDLS and CDR2 is YYNGEE.

In this sample, this clone turned up once. The chain has TRBV7-2 and TRBJ2-3, with a weak D call TRBD1 (5 bases). The V and J ends lost 5 bases and 4 bases respectively, with 13 bases between them. The CDR3 runs to 14 residues. Germline CDR1 and CDR2: SGHTA and FQGNSA. The CDR3 DNA follows: TGTGCCAGCAGCCTCTTCCAGGGCGCAGATACGCAGTATTTT. Amino acids: CASSLFQGADTQYF.

This chain joins TRBV7-3 and TRBJ1-1; TRBD1 aligns across 9 bases. The CDR3 has 17 residues. Unmatched junction bases numbered 11, after V lost 5 bases and J lost 1 base. Germline values: CDR1 SGHTA, CDR2 FQGTGA. CDR3 residues: CASSNSGTGLGNTEAFF. CDR3 DNA: TGTGCCAGCAGCAACTCCGGGACAGGGTTGGGGAACACTGAAGCTTTCTTT. The whole variable domain, filled in from reference TRBV7-3 and TRBJ1-1, reads GAGVSQTPSNKVTEKGKYVELRCDPISGHTALYWYRQSLGQGPEFLIYFQGTGAADDSGLPNDRFFAVRPEGSVSTLKIQRTERGDSAVYLCASSNSGTGLGNTEAFFGQGTRLTVV.

The V gene is TRBV27, the J gene TRBJ2-1; 12 nucleotides agree with TRBD2. The CDR3 sequence is 16 residues long. V was pared by 6 bases and J by 8 bases, with 11 bases of the junction left unmatched. From germline, CDR1 is MNHEY and CDR2 SMNVEV (reference sequence). CDR3 nucleotides: TGTGCCAGCAGGCGACTAGCGGGGGCTCCAAGCGATGAGCAGTTCTTC. This sequence encodes CASRRLAGAPSDEQFF.

The chain recombines TRBV7-2 with TRBJ1-3; D not resolved. V shed 5 bases and J shed 4 bases, with 12 bases lying between them. Germline V lookup: CDR1 SGHTA, CDR2 FQGNSA. This CDR3 is 14 amino acids long. This CDR3 is CASSPRAGGNTIYF. The CDR3 nucleotides are TGTGCCAGCAGCCCCCGAGCGGGCGGAAACACCATATATTTT.

Written as DNA, the CDR3 is TGTGCCAGCAGCTTACCTCAGGGACAGGGCACTGGAAACACCATATATTTT. Translating gives CASSLPQGQGTGNTIYF. The V and J genes are TRBV7-9 and TRBJ1-3; 9 nucleotides align to TRBD1. Germline loops: CDR1 SEHNR, CDR2 FQNEAQ (reference sequence). This CDR3 comprises 17 residues. V shed 2 bases and J 2 bases; nucleotides not matched to a gene: 7.

The chain uses TRBV19 and TRBJ1-5; weak D call: TRBD1 (6 bases). This CDR3 has 13 amino acids. V lost 5 bases and J lost 6, with 11 bases in between. The germline gives CDR1 LNHDA, CDR2 SQIVND (reference sequence). The CDR3 DNA reads TGTGCCAGTAGTGAACAGGGAAGTCAGCCCCAGCATTTT. Encoded protein: CASSEQGSQPQHF.

CDR3 residues: CASTGEAGRKQYF. CDR3 DNA sequence: TGTGCCAGCACGGGAGAGGCGGGGAGGAAGCAGTACTTC. The rearrangement links TRBV27 to TRBJ2-7; TRBD2 is a possible D gene (6 bases). The CDR3 sequence is 13 residues long. The germline CDR1 and CDR2 sequences are MNHEY and SMNVEV (reference sequence). Trimming cost V 7 bases and J 8 bases, with 18 bases left between them.

The genes are TRBV6-5 and TRBJ1-2; 8 nucleotides line up with TRBD1. There are 13 residues in the CDR3. Germline V gene lookup returns CDR1 MNHEY and CDR2 SVGAGI. V was clipped by 4 bases and J by 7 bases; unmatched bases: 5. Written as DNA, the CDR3 is TGTGCCAGCAGTTCCCGGACAGGGTTTGGCTACACCTTC. It encodes CASSSRTGFGYTF.

This rearrangement joins TRBV18 to TRBJ1-1; no clear D. The CDR3 is 14 residues long. Trimming removed 5 bases from V and 4 bases from J, with 14 bases in between. Germline values: CDR1 KGHSH, CDR2 LQKENI. This chain's CDR3 is CASSRKPAATEAFF. The CDR3 coding sequence is TGTGCCAGCTCAAGAAAACCTGCGGCCACTGAAGCTTTCTTT.

The V call is TRBV23-1, the J call TRBJ1-3; 8 bases map to TRBD1. TRBV23-1 is noted as an ORF with a role that remains uncertain. The V gene end was trimmed by 4 bases and the J gene end by 8 bases; junction bases not matched to a gene: 7. The CDR3 contains 14 residues. CDR3 nucleotides: TGCGCCAGCAGTCGGTGGACAGGGCGGGACACCATATATTTT. As protein: CASSRWTGRDTIYF.

As for this clone: The same CDR3 also results from other DNA sequences found in this sample. The chain joins TRBV6-5 to TRBJ1-2; D perhaps matches TRBD1 (6 bases). The CDR3 is 13 amino acids. The V gene's germline CDR1 is MNHEY and CDR2 SVGAGI. V lost 6 bases, J lost 2 bases, and 10 bases lay in between. The CDR3 DNA sequence: TGTGCCAGCAGAACCGGGACAAACTATGGCTACACCTTC. Translating gives CASRTGTNYGYTF.

The chain links TRBV27 to TRBJ2-3; 11 bases line up with TRBD2. The CDR3 totals 18 residues. In germline, CDR1 is MNHEY, CDR2 SMNVEV (reference sequence). V lost 1 base, J lost 2 bases, and 8 bases stayed unmatched. Written as DNA, the CDR3 is TGTGCCAGCAGTTTATATATTTCTAGCGGGGGGATCACAGATACGCAGTATTTT. Its translation is CASSLYISSGGITDTQYF.